The next 3 T cell receptor beta chains were all read from a single sample in a study of cytomegalovirus exposure and HLA in healthy donors (dated by TCRdb to about 2017). Library method: the immunoSEQ multiplex PCR assay. For the multiplex PCR, a mixture combining 60 forward primers for TCR Vbeta segments and 13 reverse primers for TCR Jbeta segments was used. TCRdb stores this immuneACCESS table with in-frame sequences only. Part of the clones is absent; in the studies checked, under half of the shortfall reflects unresolved V genes, and no reason is known for the rest. The sample table shows some 160,000 clones, and around 83% are seen once. The ten largest make up 8% to 10% of the sample. Material for sequencing was PBMCs. Every receptor here comes from a male donor in good health and CMV-seropositive.

In this sample, this clone turned up a few times. The rearrangement links TRBV15 to TRBJ2-1; 13 nucleotides align to TRBD2. From germline, CDR1 is LNHNV and CDR2 YYDKDF (reference sequence). This CDR3 is 17 amino acids long. V shed 2 bases, J shed 5 bases, and the junction held 6 bases outside the gene matches. CDR3 protein: CATSRRGLAGENNEQFF. The CDR3 nucleotides read TGTGCCACCAGCAGAAGAGGACTAGCGGGAGAAAACAATGAGCAGTTCTTC.

This chain uses TRBV5-6 with TRBJ2-7; 12 positions match TRBD2. Germline V gives CDR1 SGHDT, CDR2 YYEEEE. This CDR3 spans 14 amino acids. Trimming at V came to 4 bases and at J to 7 bases, leaving 6 bases not matched to a gene. CDR3 protein: CASSRLAGEGEQYF. As DNA, the CDR3 is TGTGCCAGCAGCCGACTAGCGGGAGAGGGAGAGCAGTACTTC.

The chain employs TRBV28 and TRBJ1-4; no clear D. The CDR3 is 13 residues long. Germline CDR1 is MDHEN and CDR2 is SYDVKM. Trimming removed 6 bases at V and 6 bases at J, with 11 bases between. CDR3 residues: CASSRQSDEKLFF. CDR3 nucleotide sequence: TGTGCCAGCAGCCGCCAGAGCGATGAAAAACTGTTTTTT.